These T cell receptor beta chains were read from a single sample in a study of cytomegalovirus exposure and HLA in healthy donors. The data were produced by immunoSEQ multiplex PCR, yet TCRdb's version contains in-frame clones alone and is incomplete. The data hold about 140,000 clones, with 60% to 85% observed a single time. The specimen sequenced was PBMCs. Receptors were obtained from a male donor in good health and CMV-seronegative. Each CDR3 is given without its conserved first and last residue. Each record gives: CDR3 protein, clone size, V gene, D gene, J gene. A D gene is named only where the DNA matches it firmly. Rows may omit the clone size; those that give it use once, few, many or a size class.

ASSSRRRPEVSGELF,-,TRBV5-6,-,TRBJ2-2
ASSPWSRTSPPGNEQF,once,TRBV7-9,TRBD2,TRBJ2-1
ASSLGQESLEQY,once,TRBV7-6,-,TRBJ2-5
ASSGRQGYEQY,few,TRBV6-6,TRBD1,TRBJ2-7
ASSRTGTWSNEQF,-,TRBV19,-,TRBJ2-1
ASSLTAGHPEQF,-,TRBV7-3,-,TRBJ2-1
ASSLTQNTGELF,-,TRBV5-1,-,TRBJ2-2
ASSVGMGGLVWVDEQF,-,TRBV9,TRBD2,TRBJ2-1
AWAYGGVDTQY,-,TRBV30,TRBD2,TRBJ2-3
ASSTGLAYNEQF,-,TRBV19,TRBD2,TRBJ2-1
ASSEFKGAAYEQY,-,TRBV25-1,TRBD1,TRBJ2-7
SAWGGDGYT,-,TRBV20-1,-,TRBJ1-2
ASSFGTGNYEQY,-,TRBV27,TRBD1,TRBJ2-7
PSSLSPGTTAEAF,once,TRBV27,-,TRBJ1-1
ASSGAADHNEQF,-,TRBV18,-,TRBJ2-1
SVGTRTAGFRDEQF,-,TRBV29-1,-,TRBJ2-1
ASSQSQRGYIQY,-,TRBV23-1,-,TRBJ2-4
ASSPRQGGLEAF,-,TRBV6-1,TRBD1,TRBJ1-1
ASSYVLENYGYP,-,TRBV6-5,-,TRBJ1-2
ASRMPSGRSDTQY,-,TRBV6-5,TRBD2,TRBJ2-3
AISLGLAGGYEQY,-,TRBV10-3,TRBD2,-
ASSRSPTGNEQY,-,TRBV10-1,TRBD1,TRBJ2-7
AWSVIHGYT,-,TRBV30,-,TRBJ1-2